This is a list of T cell receptor beta chains from one sample in a study of T cells after posttransplantation cyclophosphamide. The assay was immunoSEQ multiplex PCR, and TCRdb's table has in-frame clones only and misses some. The table lists tens of thousands of clones, no singletons, with 1.8% in the top ten. The sample here was PBMCs, taken after allogeneic stem cell transplant with posttransplant cyclophosphamide. The receptors originated from a young adult male patient who received an allogeneic stem cell transplant from a related donor, was CMV-positive, and had no GVHD. Some of these T cells may belong to the graft donor. CDR3s include the opening cysteine and the closing phenylalanine or tryptophan. Each record gives: clone size, J gene, D gene, V gene, CDR3 protein, CDR3 DNA. A D gene is named only where the DNA matches it firmly. Only part of the rows carry a size: once, few, many, or a class if the clone is expanded.

clone size: many; J gene: TRBJ1-1; D gene: -; V gene: TRBV7-9; CDR3 protein: CASSKGVTENTEAFF; CDR3 DNA: TGTGCCAGCAGCAAGGGGGTGACGGAAAACACTGAAGCTTTCTTT
clone size: many; J gene: TRBJ2-7; D gene: TRBD1; V gene: TRBV28; CDR3 protein: CASSLPGQGSYEQYF; CDR3 DNA: TGTGCCAGCAGTTTACCCGGACAGGGTTCCTACGAGCAGTACTTC
clone size: many; J gene: TRBJ1-2; D gene: -; V gene: TRBV9; CDR3 protein: CASSVGSGNYGYTF; CDR3 DNA: TGTGCCAGCAGCGTAGGCTCAGGGAACTATGGCTACACCTTC
clone size: many; J gene: TRBJ2-2; D gene: TRBD2; V gene: TRBV25-1; CDR3 protein: CASSAGGTNTGELFF; CDR3 DNA: TGTGCCAGCAGTGCGGGAGGGACGAACACCGGGGAGCTGTTTTTT
clone size: many; J gene: TRBJ2-7; D gene: TRBD2; V gene: TRBV28; CDR3 protein: CASSFHPSGTRISYEQYF; CDR3 DNA: TGTGCCAGCAGTTTCCACCCCTCCGGGACTAGAATATCCTACGAGCAGTACTTC
clone size: many; J gene: TRBJ2-1; D gene: TRBD2; V gene: TRBV6-5; CDR3 protein: CASSYGAGGSSFF; CDR3 DNA: TGTGCCAGCAGTTACGGGGCGGGAGGTTCGTCGTTCTTC
clone size: many; J gene: TRBJ2-5; D gene: -; V gene: TRBV5-1; CDR3 protein: CASSLVGEQASKTQYF; CDR3 DNA: TGCGCCAGCAGCTTGGTTGGCGAACAGGCCTCGAAGACCCAGTACTTC
clone size: many; J gene: TRBJ2-7; D gene: TRBD1; V gene: TRBV6-5; CDR3 protein: CASTRPGQGGYEQYF; CDR3 DNA: TGTGCCAGCACCCGGCCGGGACAGGGGGGATACGAGCAGTACTTC
clone size: many; J gene: TRBJ2-1; D gene: -; V gene: TRBV7-8; CDR3 protein: CASSIVDEQFF; CDR3 DNA: TGTGCCAGCAGCATAGTAGATGAGCAGTTCTTC
clone size: many; J gene: TRBJ1-1; D gene: -; V gene: TRBV11-2; CDR3 protein: CASSSSVNTEAFF; CDR3 DNA: TGTGCCAGCAGCTCGTCAGTGAACACTGAAGCTTTCTTT
clone size: many; J gene: TRBJ1-4; D gene: TRBD1; V gene: TRBV5-1; CDR3 protein: CASSDTGQGIEKLFF; CDR3 DNA: TGCGCCAGCAGCGATACGGGACAGGGCATTGAAAAACTGTTTTTT
clone size: many; J gene: TRBJ1-2; D gene: -; V gene: TRBV27; CDR3 protein: CASRGGPADPGGYTF; CDR3 DNA: TGTGCCAGCAGGGGGGGGCCGGCCGATCCTGGGGGCTACACCTTC
clone size: many; J gene: TRBJ2-2; D gene: TRBD2; V gene: TRBV6-6; CDR3 protein: CASRTSGSNTGELFF; CDR3 DNA: TGTGCCAGCAGGACTAGCGGATCGAACACCGGGGAGCTGTTTTTT
clone size: many; J gene: TRBJ2-2; D gene: -; V gene: TRBV4-1; CDR3 protein: CASSHQGTGELFF; CDR3 DNA: TGCGCCAGCAGTCACCAGGGGACCGGGGAGCTGTTTTTT
clone size: many; J gene: TRBJ1-2; D gene: TRBD1; V gene: TRBV27; CDR3 protein: CASRLKESATGSLYGYTF; CDR3 DNA: TGTGCCAGCAGACTAAAGGAATCCGCGACAGGGTCGCTCTATGGCTACACCTTC
clone size: many; J gene: TRBJ1-1; D gene: TRBD1; V gene: TRBV4-1; CDR3 protein: CASSLLMTATGGAFF; CDR3 DNA: TGCGCCAGCAGCCTCCTCATGACGGCTACAGGGGGAGCTTTCTTT
clone size: many; J gene: TRBJ2-3; D gene: -; V gene: TRBV6-1; CDR3 protein: CASSLAADTQYF; CDR3 DNA: TGTGCCAGCAGTTTAGCTGCAGATACGCAGTATTTT
clone size: many; J gene: TRBJ2-1; D gene: TRBD2; V gene: TRBV4-1; CDR3 protein: CASSLRTSGNYNEQFF; CDR3 DNA: TGCGCCAGCAGCCTTAGGACTAGCGGGAACTACAATGAGCAGTTCTTC
clone size: -; J gene: TRBJ2-5; D gene: TRBD2; V gene: TRBV28; CDR3 protein: CASSLGGNGRKTQYF; CDR3 DNA: TGTGCCAGCAGTTTGGGAGGGAATGGGAGGAAGACCCAGTACTTC
clone size: many; J gene: TRBJ2-1; D gene: TRBD1; V gene: TRBV4-2; CDR3 protein: CASSPGDRGREQFF; CDR3 DNA: TGTGCCAGCAGCCCCGGGGACAGGGGGCGCGAGCAGTTCTTC
clone size: many; J gene: TRBJ2-7; D gene: TRBD1; V gene: TRBV6-5; CDR3 protein: CASSYSRGQSYEQYF; CDR3 DNA: TGTGCCAGCAGTTACTCCAGGGGGCAAAGCTACGAGCAGTACTTC
clone size: many; J gene: TRBJ2-7; D gene: TRBD2; V gene: TRBV19; CDR3 protein: CASSMSPSGGPYEQYF; CDR3 DNA: TGTGCCAGTAGTATGTCCCCTAGCGGGGGTCCCTACGAGCAGTACTTC
clone size: few; J gene: TRBJ2-5; D gene: -; V gene: TRBV29-1; CDR3 protein: CSVEFTSKYQETQYF; CDR3 DNA: TGCAGCGTTGAGTTCACTAGCAAGTACCAAGAGACCCAGTACTTC
clone size: many; J gene: TRBJ2-1; D gene: TRBD2; V gene: TRBV11-3; CDR3 protein: CASSLGLAGTYNEQFF; CDR3 DNA: TGTGCCAGCAGCTTGGGACTAGCGGGGACATACAATGAGCAGTTCTTC
clone size: many; J gene: TRBJ1-1; D gene: TRBD1; V gene: TRBV4-2; CDR3 protein: CASSQDGTGNRGAFF; CDR3 DNA: TGTGCCAGCAGCCAAGATGGGACAGGGAATCGTGGGGCTTTCTTT
clone size: many; J gene: TRBJ1-2; D gene: TRBD1; V gene: TRBV6-6; CDR3 protein: CASSYGQGNVYGYTF; CDR3 DNA: TGTGCCAGCAGTTACGGACAGGGTAACGTCTATGGCTACACCTTC
clone size: many; J gene: TRBJ2-7; D gene: -; V gene: TRBV11-2; CDR3 protein: CASSSGGLQYF; CDR3 DNA: TGTGCCAGCAGCTCAGGGGGGCTGCAGTACTTC
clone size: many; J gene: TRBJ2-1; D gene: -; V gene: TRBV7-3; CDR3 protein: CASSLSSKNEQFF; CDR3 DNA: TGTGCCAGCAGCTTAAGCTCTAAGAATGAGCAGTTCTTC
clone size: many; J gene: TRBJ2-5; D gene: TRBD2; V gene: TRBV30; CDR3 protein: CAWSPGLAEQETQYF; CDR3 DNA: TGTGCCTGGAGCCCGGGACTAGCGGAGCAAGAGACCCAGTACTTC
clone size: many; J gene: TRBJ2-5; D gene: -; V gene: TRBV29-1; CDR3 protein: CSVSRGRASETQYF; CDR3 DNA: TGCAGCGTGAGTAGGGGGAGGGCCAGCGAGACCCAGTACTTC
clone size: many; J gene: TRBJ2-7; D gene: -; V gene: TRBV28; CDR3 protein: CASRALASIYEQYF; CDR3 DNA: TGTGCCAGCAGGGCTCTAGCGTCGATCTACGAGCAGTACTTC
clone size: many; J gene: TRBJ1-2; D gene: TRBD1; V gene: TRBV7-2; CDR3 protein: CASSLAPGQANYGYTF; CDR3 DNA: TGTGCCAGCAGCTTAGCTCCCGGACAGGCGAACTATGGCTACACCTTC
clone size: many; J gene: TRBJ2-7; D gene: TRBD1; V gene: TRBV7-3; CDR3 protein: CASSLLGGTGGYEQYF; CDR3 DNA: TGTGCCAGCAGCTTACTTGGCGGGACAGGGGGCTACGAGCAGTACTTC
clone size: many; J gene: TRBJ1-1; D gene: TRBD1; V gene: TRBV5-1; CDR3 protein: CASSLAGRTGGSSGGTEAFF; CDR3 DNA: TGCGCCAGCAGCTTGGCCGGTAGGACAGGGGGATCCTCTGGCGGCACTGAAGCTTTCTTT
clone size: many; J gene: TRBJ1-6; D gene: -; V gene: TRBV4-1; CDR3 protein: CASSQQEGGVNSPLHF; CDR3 DNA: TGCGCCAGCAGCCAACAGGAGGGAGGAGTTAATTCACCCCTCCACTTT
clone size: many; J gene: TRBJ2-5; D gene: TRBD1; V gene: TRBV5-4; CDR3 protein: CASSFGQGEQETQYF; CDR3 DNA: TGTGCCAGCAGCTTTGGACAGGGGGAACAAGAGACCCAGTACTTC
clone size: many; J gene: TRBJ1-3; D gene: TRBD1; V gene: TRBV27; CDR3 protein: CASSSTGGSGNTIYF; CDR3 DNA: TGTGCCAGCAGTTCGACAGGGGGCTCTGGAAACACCATATATTTT
clone size: many; J gene: TRBJ1-1; D gene: -; V gene: TRBV29-1; CDR3 protein: CSVDRGSHTEAFF; CDR3 DNA: TGCAGCGTTGATAGGGGCTCTCACACTGAAGCTTTCTTT
clone size: many; J gene: TRBJ2-1; D gene: TRBD2; V gene: TRBV2; CDR3 protein: CASRSSGSNEQFF; CDR3 DNA: TGTGCCAGCAGGTCTAGCGGGTCCAATGAGCAGTTCTTC
clone size: many; J gene: TRBJ2-7; D gene: TRBD1; V gene: TRBV7-2; CDR3 protein: CASSFGRDRYEQYF; CDR3 DNA: TGTGCCAGCAGCTTCGGCCGGGACAGATACGAGCAGTACTTC
clone size: many; J gene: TRBJ2-2; D gene: TRBD2; V gene: TRBV6-5; CDR3 protein: CASSYFSGENTGELFF; CDR3 DNA: TGTGCCAGCAGTTACTTTAGCGGGGAGAACACCGGGGAGCTGTTTTTT
clone size: many; J gene: TRBJ2-1; D gene: TRBD2; V gene: TRBV28; CDR3 protein: CASSRDVTSGWNNEQFF; CDR3 DNA: TGTGCCAGCAGTCGAGACGTAACTAGCGGGTGGAACAATGAGCAGTTCTTC
clone size: many; J gene: TRBJ2-3; D gene: TRBD1; V gene: TRBV9; CDR3 protein: CASSVGDRFSSTDTQYF; CDR3 DNA: TGTGCCAGCAGCGTAGGGGACAGATTTTCTAGCACAGATACGCAGTATTTT
clone size: many; J gene: TRBJ2-2; D gene: -; V gene: TRBV19; CDR3 protein: CASSIDGRGAGELFF; CDR3 DNA: TGTGCCAGTAGTATAGACGGCCGAGGTGCCGGGGAGCTGTTTTTT
clone size: many; J gene: TRBJ2-2; D gene: -; V gene: TRBV9; CDR3 protein: CASSVQGQRGELFF; CDR3 DNA: TGTGCCAGCAGCGTTCAGGGGCAGCGGGGGGAGCTGTTTTTT
clone size: many; J gene: TRBJ1-6; D gene: -; V gene: TRBV28; CDR3 protein: CASPEGRSPNSPLHF; CDR3 DNA: TGTGCCAGCCCGGAAGGGAGAAGCCCCAATTCACCCCTCCACTTT
clone size: many; J gene: TRBJ2-7; D gene: -; V gene: TRBV9; CDR3 protein: CASSVGDRTSEQYF; CDR3 DNA: TGTGCCAGCAGCGTAGGAGACAGAACGTCCGAGCAGTACTTC
clone size: many; J gene: TRBJ2-1; D gene: -; V gene: TRBV18; CDR3 protein: CASEYYGEQFF; CDR3 DNA: TGTGCCAGCGAATATTACGGTGAGCAGTTCTTC
clone size: few; J gene: TRBJ1-1; D gene: -; V gene: TRBV28; CDR3 protein: CASTPGIWTEAFF; CDR3 DNA: TGTGCCAGCACCCCAGGAATATGGACTGAAGCTTTCTTT
clone size: many; J gene: TRBJ2-2; D gene: -; V gene: TRBV11-1; CDR3 protein: CASSLGLGELFF; CDR3 DNA: TGTGCCAGCAGCTTAGGGCTCGGGGAGCTGTTTTTT
clone size: many; J gene: TRBJ1-2; D gene: -; V gene: TRBV7-3; CDR3 protein: CASSLRSQGDGYTF; CDR3 DNA: TGTGCCAGCAGCTTAAGGTCACAGGGCGATGGCTACACCTTC
clone size: -; J gene: TRBJ2-5; D gene: TRBD2; V gene: TRBV7-2; CDR3 protein: CASSSSGRGETQYF; CDR3 DNA: TGTGCCAGCAGCTCGAGCGGGAGAGGAGAGACCCAGTACTTC
clone size: many; J gene: TRBJ1-1; D gene: -; V gene: TRBV30; CDR3 protein: CAWSGQVGTEAFF; CDR3 DNA: TGTGCCTGGAGTGGACAGGTGGGCACTGAAGCTTTCTTT
clone size: many; J gene: TRBJ1-2; D gene: -; V gene: TRBV9; CDR3 protein: CASSVGGPTGYTF; CDR3 DNA: TGTGCCAGCAGCGTAGGGGGCCCCACGGGCTACACCTTC
clone size: many; J gene: TRBJ2-7; D gene: TRBD2; V gene: TRBV28; CDR3 protein: CASSLGGAGNYEQYF; CDR3 DNA: TGTGCCAGCAGTTTGGGAGGAGCGGGGAACTACGAGCAGTACTTC
clone size: many; J gene: TRBJ2-3; D gene: -; V gene: TRBV11-1; CDR3 protein: CASSLAGRGTDTQYF; CDR3 DNA: TGTGCCAGCAGCTTAGCGGGCAGGGGCACAGATACGCAGTATTTT
clone size: many; J gene: TRBJ1-3; D gene: -; V gene: TRBV5-6; CDR3 protein: CASSLGTVSGNTIYF; CDR3 DNA: TGTGCCAGCAGCTTGGGGACAGTCTCTGGAAACACCATATATTTT
clone size: many; J gene: TRBJ2-1; D gene: TRBD2; V gene: TRBV5-1; CDR3 protein: CASSLVAGGVNEQFF; CDR3 DNA: TGCGCCAGCAGCTTGGTTGCGGGGGGAGTCAATGAGCAGTTCTTC
clone size: many; J gene: TRBJ2-3; D gene: -; V gene: TRBV30; CDR3 protein: CAWSAGMSTDTQYF; CDR3 DNA: TGTGCCTGGAGTGCAGGGATGAGCACAGATACGCAGTATTTT
clone size: many; J gene: TRBJ2-5; D gene: -; V gene: TRBV13; CDR3 protein: CASSSLGVQTQYF; CDR3 DNA: TGTGCCAGCAGCTCATTAGGGGTTCAGACCCAGTACTTC